This T cell receptor (beta chain) was observed in a study of beta chain features in type 1 diabetes. Germline CDR1 is LGHNA and CDR2 is YSLEER. V was clipped by 0 bases and J by 3 bases; unmatched bases: 9. The length of the CDR3 is 18 residues. The sequenced template was cDNA made from the entire isolated RNA. Profiled with immunoSEQ multiplex PCR; TCRdb holds only in-frame clones, not every one. Among some 240,000 clones listed, approximately 11% were seen once. Sorting of CD4+ naive, central memory, regulatory and stem cell-like memory cells was performed via CD45RO/CCR7/CD25/CD127/CD95/CD27. Without exception, sorted populations had purity beyond 98%. This clone was counted only a few times.

The J gene is TRBJ2-1, the V gene TRBV4-3; 9 bases match TRBD2. Sequencing input: central memory CD4+ T cells from blood. This sequence originates from a young man in good health. CDR3 DNA sequence: TGCGCCAGCAGCCAAGAGGCGCCGCGGGAGGGTTACTACAATGAGCAGTTCTTC. Residues: CASSQEAPREGYYNEQFF.